What follows are 29 T cell receptor beta chains derived from one specimen sequenced in a study of blood T cell repertoires in COVID-19 (dated by TCRdb to the early 2020s). Libraries were made using the immunoSEQ multiplex PCR assay. Drawn from immuneACCESS, this table holds only the in-frame rearrangements with V and J called that TCRdb kept. Clones are partly lost; checked studies trace under half to an unresolved V gene and leave the rest unexplained. A total of hundreds of thousands of clones appear in this sample, about 90% of them only once. Roughly 15% of the sample goes to the ten largest clones. Sample: PBMCs or T cells enriched from blood (not recorded which). The receptors were sampled from a woman between 45 and 60 years old with acute COVID-19.

The rearrangement joins TRBV3-1 (or the pseudogene TRBV3-2) to TRBJ1-5, with TRBD1 matching 9 bases. V lost 2 bases, J lost 3 bases, and 5 bases stayed unmatched. This CDR3 contains 16 residues. Germline lookup yields CDR1 LGHDT and CDR2 YNNKEL (reference sequence). CDR3 protein: CASSQTGGAYNQPQHF. The CDR3 DNA sequence: TGTGCCAGCAGCCAAACAGGGGGCGCTTACAATCAGCCCCAGCATTTT.

This sequence joins TRBV16 and TRBJ1-2, with 9 bases matching TRBD1. Germline assignment: CDR1 KGHSY and CDR2 FQNENV. The CDR3 length is 13 residues. V trimming: 3 bases; J trimming: 8 bases; junction bases outside the gene matches: 4. The CDR3 DNA is TGTGCCAGCAGCCAGTACAGGGGGCAAGGCTACACCTTC. Its protein is CASSQYRGQGYTF.

The CDR3 reads CASSPKGLASPPDTQYF. The CDR3 bases are TGTGCCAGCAGCCCAAAGGGCCTAGCGTCTCCCCCAGATACGCAGTATTTT. The rearrangement joins TRBV7-3 to TRBJ2-3, with D maybe TRBD2 (6 bases). Deletions cut 5 bases from V and 4 bases from J, with 22 bases between. Germline-derived CDR1 and CDR2 are SGHTA and FQGTGA. This CDR3 contains 17 residues.

This chain joins TRBV27 and TRBJ2-7; no firm D call. V lost 5 bases and J 3 bases, leaving 14 bases between the germline ends. CDR3 length: 14 residues. Germline loops: CDR1 MNHEY, CDR2 SMNVEV (reference sequence). The CDR3 is CASSRTANYYEQYF. The DNA for the CDR3 is TGTGCCAGCAGTCGAACAGCAAATTACTACGAGCAGTACTTC.

V is TRBV2 and J is TRBJ1-6, with D possibly being TRBD1 (5 bases). CDR1 is SNHLY, CDR2 FYNNEI, per germline. The CDR3 is 17 residues long. V was pared by 10 bases and J by 0 bases, with 19 bases between. CDR3 sequence reads: CATHLGGGSSYNSPLHF. CDR3 in DNA: TGTGCCACCCACCTCGGTGGGGGGAGCTCCTATAATTCACCCCTCCACTTT.

The J gene is TRBJ2-5, the V gene TRBV28, with D possibly being TRBD2 (5 bases). V lost 4 bases and J lost 5, with 20 bases in between. The CDR3 contains 16 residues. CDR1 and CDR2 from the germline V gene are MDHEN and SYDVKM. Written as DNA, the CDR3 is TGTGCCAGCAGTTCACCAAGTTCAAAGGGAGATGAGACCCAGTACTTC. The encoded protein is CASSSPSSKGDETQYF.

This chain joins TRBV28 and TRBJ2-1; 12 bases fit TRBD2. Per the germline V gene, CDR1 is MDHEN and CDR2 is SYDVKM. The CDR3 spans 16 residues. V lost 2 bases to trimming and J lost 7 bases; unmatched junction nucleotides: 6. The CDR3 DNA reads TGTGCCAGCAGTTTAGGAACTAGCGGGAGGAATAATGAGCAGTTCTTC. Its protein product is CASSLGTSGRNNEQFF.

In its sample, this clone was seen a few times. The chain has TRBV2 and TRBJ1-5; D is undetermined. Germline CDR1 and CDR2: SNHLY and FYNNEI. V was cut by 6 bases and J by 0 bases, with 6 bases left in between. The CDR3 extends over 13 amino acids. The CDR3 here is CASSTDSNQPQHF. Written as DNA, the CDR3 is TGTGCCAGCAGCACAGATAGCAATCAGCCCCAGCATTTT. Looking up the rest from reference TRBV2 and TRBJ1-5 gives the full variable domain: EPEVTQTPSHQVTQMGQEVILRCVPISNHLYFYWYRQILGQKVEFLVSFYNNEISEKSEIFDDQFSVERPDGSNFTLKIRSTKLEDSAMYFCASSTDSNQPQHFGDGTRLSIL.

The chain links TRBV6-5 to TRBJ1-1, with a possible D match to TRBD1 (5 bases). Germline V gene lookup returns CDR1 MNHEY and CDR2 SVGAGI. This CDR3 is built from 14 residues. The V end lost 3 bases, the J end lost 1 base, and 9 bases lay between the germline ends. The CDR3 sequence is CASSYGGGNTEAFF. The DNA for the CDR3 is TGTGCCAGCAGTTATGGGGGGGGGAACACTGAAGCTTTCTTT.

The chain is built from TRBV5-1 and TRBJ1-3, with TRBD1 identical over 10 bases. Germline CDR1 SGHRS, CDR2 YFSETQ. This CDR3 is 16 amino acids long. V lost 7 bases and J lost 0; bases outside the gene matches: 7. The CDR3 nucleotides are TGCGCCAGCGGACCCGGGACAGGGGTCTCTGGAAACACCATATATTTT. Encoded protein: CASGPGTGVSGNTIYF.

This clone was seen a single time. The gene calls are TRBV11-2 and TRBJ2-2; tentatively, D is TRBD1 (6 bases). CDR1 SGHAT and CDR2 FQNNGV come from the germline V gene. V gave up 1 base and J gave up 5 bases, with 14 bases separating them. The CDR3 is 16 residues long. Written as DNA, the CDR3 is TGTGCCAGCAGCTTAGGTGGGGGCATAGGGACCGGGGAGCTGTTTTTT. Amino acid sequence: CASSLGGGIGTGELFF.

V usage is TRBV3-1 (or the pseudogene TRBV3-2) and J usage is TRBJ2-1, with 8 bases lining up with TRBD2. Per the germline V gene, CDR1 is LGHDT and CDR2 is YNNKEL (reference sequence). The CDR3 has 16 amino acids. V gave up 0 bases and J gave up 9 bases; unmatched junction bases: 10. The CDR3: CASSQDQRECSGEQFF. In DNA form, the CDR3 reads TGTGCCAGCAGCCAAGATCAGCGGGAGTGCTCCGGTGAGCAGTTCTTC.

The chain couples TRBV19 to TRBJ2-5; 7 positions match TRBD1. The CDR3 is 16 residues long. V gave up 5 bases and J gave up 3 bases; unmatched junction bases: 12. Germline V CDR1 and CDR2: LNHDA, SQIVND (reference sequence). CDR3 protein: CASSLIFQGEKETQYF. The DNA for the CDR3 is TGTGCCAGTAGTTTAATTTTCCAGGGGGAAAAAGAGACCCAGTACTTC.

This chain joins TRBV7-9 and TRBJ2-7, with 10 bases aligning to TRBD1. The CDR3 consists of 17 residues. V was pared by 1 base and J by 5 bases, with 11 bases of the junction left unmatched. The V gene's germline CDR1 is SEHNR and CDR2 FQNEAQ (reference sequence). This CDR3 reads CASSLGTGTGVWNEQYF. In nucleotides, the CDR3 is TGTGCCAGCAGCTTAGGAACCGGGACAGGGGTATGGAACGAGCAGTACTTC. Full variable domain (outside the CDR3, taken from reference TRBV7-9 and TRBJ2-7): DTGVSQNPRHKITKRGQNVTFRCDPISEHNRLYWYRQTLGQGPEFLTYFQNEAQLEKSRLLSDRFSAERPKGSFSTLEIQRTEQGDSAMYLCASSLGTGTGVWNEQYFGPGTRLTVT.

The chain recombines TRBV2 with TRBJ2-1; 10 bases map to TRBD2. V shed 6 bases, J shed 10 bases, and the junction held 12 bases outside the gene matches. CDR1 is SNHLY and CDR2 is FYNNEI in the germline V gene. CDR3 length: 15 amino acids. The CDR3 DNA reads as TGTGCCAGCAGAAATTTGTGGCTAGCGGGAGACGAGCAGTTCTTC. Translation: CASRNLWLAGDEQFF.

The V gene is TRBV30, the J gene TRBJ1-1; D ambiguous. CDR1 is GTSNPN and CDR2 is SVGIG in the germline V gene (reference sequence). V lost 4 bases and J lost 1, with 16 bases in between. The CDR3 has 15 residues. CDR3 bases: TGTGCCTGGACCCGCCCGATTCGGAGGAACACTGAAGCTTTCTTT. It specifies CAWTRPIRRNTEAFF.

This clone has just one count. The rearrangement joins TRBV9 to TRBJ2-1; TRBD2 aligns across 9 bases. CDR3 length: 14 amino acids. Germline CDR1 and CDR2: SGDLS and YYNGEE. V shed 2 bases and J 7 bases; nucleotides not matched to a gene: 4. Here the CDR3 DNA reads TGTGCCAGCAGCGTGGCGGGAGGGGTGAATGAGCAGTTCTTC. It codes for CASSVAGGVNEQFF.

The rearrangement links TRBV18 to TRBJ2-1; weak D call: TRBD1 (5 bases). Germline assignment: CDR1 KGHSH and CDR2 LQKENI. The V end was cut by 6 bases, the J end by 9 bases, with 21 bases between. The CDR3 spans 15 residues. Written as DNA, the CDR3 is TGTGCCAGCTCGCCGACAGACGATTCGTCGGGTGAGCAGTTCTTC. This codes for CASSPTDDSSGEQFF.

The chain recombines TRBV13 with TRBJ2-7; D may be TRBD1 (5 bases). Between the trimmed V and J ends, which lost 2 bases and 3 bases, there was a span of 11 bases. Per the germline V gene, CDR1 is PRHDT and CDR2 is FYEKMQ (reference sequence). CDR3 size: 14 residues. The CDR3 sequence: CASSLQFDSYEQYF. The CDR3 region has the DNA TGTGCCAGCAGCTTACAATTTGACAGCTACGAGCAGTACTTC.

The chain uses TRBV7-9 and TRBJ1-1; no clear D gene. The CDR3 has 12 residues. Trimming removed 6 bases at V and 11 bases at J, with 16 bases between. Germline loops: CDR1 SEHNR, CDR2 FQNEAQ (reference sequence). CDR3 DNA: TGTGCCAGCAGGGGCGACGGGATCTGGGCTTTCTTT. As protein: CASRGDGIWAFF.

This clone was seen once. V usage is TRBV19 and J usage is TRBJ2-3; TRBD2 matches at 11 bases. The CDR3 is made up of 17 amino acids. V dropped 5 bases and J dropped 0; count of bases not matched to a gene: 7. Germline V CDR1 and CDR2: LNHDA, SQIVND (reference sequence). CDR3 residues: CASSPPRTSGSTDTQYF. The CDR3, as DNA: TGTGCCAGTAGTCCCCCCCGGACTAGCGGGAGCACAGATACGCAGTATTTT.

V and J are TRBV6-4 and TRBJ1-1; TRBD1 matches 7 bases. Unmatched junction bases numbered 2, after V lost 6 bases and J lost 4 bases. CDR3 size: 12 residues. Germline V gene lookup returns CDR1 MRHNA and CDR2 SNTAGT. CDR3 protein: CASRQGRTEAFF. Here the CDR3 DNA reads TGTGCCAGCAGACAGGGGCGCACTGAAGCTTTCTTT.

The chain combines TRBV27 with TRBJ2-1, with TRBD2 matching over 10 bases. The CDR3 runs to 15 residues. The junction had 6 bases not matched to a gene; V was cut back by 4 bases and J by 6 bases. Germline lookup yields CDR1 MNHEY and CDR2 SMNVEV (reference sequence). The CDR3 DNA follows: TGTGCCAGCAGTTCACCGGGACTAGCGATCAATGAGCAGTTCTTC. This encodes CASSSPGLAINEQFF.

V and J are TRBV12-3 or TRBV12-4 and TRBJ1-2; no firm D call. The germline V and J ends were trimmed by 1 base and 9 bases, with 12 bases remaining between them. The CDR3 covers 13 residues. The CDR3 region is CASSLEGGRSYTF. For the CDR3, the DNA is TGTGCCAGCAGTTTAGAGGGAGGGAGGAGCTACACCTTC.

The chain recombines TRBV19 with TRBJ1-5, with D possibly being TRBD1 (6 bases). This CDR3 is built from 14 residues. V lost 2 bases to trimming and J lost 7 bases, with 12 bases between them. From germline, CDR1 is LNHDA and CDR2 SQIVND (reference sequence). CDR3 amino acids: CASSIQGSGQPQHF. CDR3 nucleotides: TGTGCCAGTAGTATACAGGGGTCCGGACAGCCCCAGCATTTT.

The rearrangement uses TRBV7-9 and TRBJ2-6; D is ambiguous. The CDR3 contains 16 residues. The ends were cut back, 5 bases at V and 0 bases at J, with 11 bases in the middle. Per germline, CDR1 SEHNR and CDR2 FQNEAQ (reference sequence). The CDR3 spells CASSLDRSSGANVLTF. The CDR3 DNA is TGTGCCAGCAGCCTAGACCGGAGCTCTGGGGCCAACGTCCTGACTTTC.

The V and J genes are TRBV4-2 and TRBJ2-1, with D unclear. Germline CDR1 LGHNA, CDR2 YNFKEQ. The germline V and J ends were trimmed by 4 bases and 2 bases, with 12 bases remaining between them. The CDR3 has 15 amino acids. As DNA, the CDR3 is TGTGCCAGCAGCCCTACCCGTTTGGCCTACAATGAGCAGTTCTTC. As protein: CASSPTRLAYNEQFF.

The chain employs TRBV7-3 and TRBJ1-6; tentative D call: TRBD1 (6 bases). CDR1 is SGHTA, CDR2 FQGTGA, per germline. The CDR3 consists of 13 residues. Trimming shortened V by 5 bases and J by 7 bases, and 9 bases separated the two germline ends. CDR3 coding DNA: TGTGCCAGCAGCCCACAGGGAAATTCACCCCTCCACTTT. Translating it yields CASSPQGNSPLHF.

V is TRBV6-4 and J is TRBJ1-1; 8 nucleotides line up with TRBD1. This CDR3 is built from 15 residues. The V and J ends lost 5 bases and 4 bases, in that order; junction bases with no gene match: 9. Looked up from germline, CDR1 is MRHNA and CDR2 is SNTAGT. This CDR3 reads CASSLDRALSTEAFF. The CDR3 coding sequence is TGTGCCAGCAGTTTGGACAGGGCCCTTAGCACTGAAGCTTTCTTT.